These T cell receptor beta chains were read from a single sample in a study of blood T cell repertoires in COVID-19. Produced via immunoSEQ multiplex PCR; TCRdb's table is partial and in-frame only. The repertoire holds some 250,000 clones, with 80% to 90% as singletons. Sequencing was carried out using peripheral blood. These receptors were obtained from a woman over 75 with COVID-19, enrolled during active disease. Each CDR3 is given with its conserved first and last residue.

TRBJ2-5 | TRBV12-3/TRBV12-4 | CASARLSQETQYF
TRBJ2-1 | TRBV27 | CASRSPGKGDNEQFF
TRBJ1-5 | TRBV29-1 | CSVADRASNQPQHF
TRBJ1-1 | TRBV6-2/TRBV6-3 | CASSYSWQGPTEAFF
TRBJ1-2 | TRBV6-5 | CASSYVAGDGYTF
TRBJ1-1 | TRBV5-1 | CASSGQGYTEAFF
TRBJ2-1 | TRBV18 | CASSPSDEQFF
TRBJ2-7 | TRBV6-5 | CASSYSGGFTYEQYF
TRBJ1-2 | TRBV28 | CASKGGGANYGYTF
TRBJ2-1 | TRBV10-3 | CAIRGGARNNEQFF
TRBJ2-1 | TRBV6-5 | CASIDRGKDNEQFF
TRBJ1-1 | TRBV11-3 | CASSPRGGVGMNTEAFF
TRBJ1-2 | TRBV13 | CASSLRTGGLYGYTF
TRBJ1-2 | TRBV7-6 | CASSLNTNYGYTF
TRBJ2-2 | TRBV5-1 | CASSTGTGYTGELFF
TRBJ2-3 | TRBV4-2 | CASSRRLAGGPQDTQYF
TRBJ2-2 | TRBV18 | CASSPGLAIGELFF